The text below deals with one T cell receptor beta chain. Method: immunoSEQ multiplex PCR; TCRdb's copy keeps in-frame clones and lacks some. The sample has 150,000 to 200,000 clones, around 87% seen once. This entry is derived from a study of blood T cell repertoires in COVID-19. Study information: Whether acute or convalescent, the COVID-19 samples came from the United States, Italy and Spain.

The germline CDR1 and CDR2 sequences are MGHRA and YSYEKL. V shed 5 bases, J shed 3 bases, and the junction held 2 bases outside the gene matches. The CDR3 loop spans 16 amino acids. Sequenced material: peripheral blood. The chain carries TRBV4-1 and TRBJ2-2; 14 bases line up with TRBD2. The source is a man in his late teens or twenties with active or convalescent COVID-19. CDR3 loop: CASSSGLAGDTGELFF. The CDR3 nucleotides read TGCGCCAGCAGCTCGGGACTAGCGGGGGACACCGGGGAGCTGTTTTTT.